Listed below are T cell receptor beta chains from one sample, sequenced in a study of OX40 agonist ivuxolimab in advanced cancers. Clones were read by immunoSEQ multiplex PCR, and TCRdb kept only the in-frame ones, dropping some. The repertoire holds approximately 71,000 clones, with 84% as singletons. The material sequenced was CD4+ or CD8+ T cells sorted from blood, taken in a trial of the OX40 agonist ivuxolimab. Receptors originate from an adult with an advanced solid tumor such as melanoma, head and neck, liver or kidney cancer. Each CDR3 is given with its conserved first and last residue. Fields, in order: D gene, J gene, CDR3 length, V gene, clone size, CDR3 DNA, CDR3 protein. The D gene is left open where the match is weak. A row's size may be missing; if present it is once, few, many or a size class.

.	TRBJ1-2	14	TRBV5-5	.	TGTGCCAGCAGTCCGACGGGTTCGGGCTATGGCTACACCTTC	CASSPTGSGYGYTF
.	TRBJ1-5	15	TRBV30	.	TGTGCCTGGAGTGTAGGAGGGTTTAGCAATCAGCCCCAGCATTTT	CAWSVGGFSNQPQHF
.	TRBJ2-7	12	TRBV6-5	.	TGTGCCAGCAGTTATCACGGGGGCGAGCAGTACTTC	CASSYHGGEQYF
.	TRBJ1-5	13	TRBV14	few	TGTGCCAGCAGCCAATCGTCTGCACGGCCCCAGCATTTT	CASSQSSARPQHF
.	TRBJ2-5	14	TRBV7-2	once	TGTGCCAGCAGCTTAGACCGCCGGGGGGAGACCCAGTACTTC	CASSLDRRGETQYF
.	TRBJ1-5	13	TRBV5-1	once	TGCGCCAGCAGCCAAGGACCCGATCAGCCCCAGCATTTT	CASSQGPDQPQHF
TRBD2	TRBJ2-1	16	TRBV4-1	.	TGCGCCAGCAGCCTCGGGACTAGCGGGAGGTGGCATGAGCAGTTCTTC	CASSLGTSGRWHEQFF
.	TRBJ1-2	14	TRBV6-5	.	TGTGCCAGCAGTTACGCAATTGCGGGGGTTGGCTACACCTTC	CASSYAIAGVGYTF
.	TRBJ1-6	16	TRBV29-1	.	TGCAGCGTTGAAGATGGCGGACAGCCGTATAATTCACCCCTCCACTTT	CSVEDGGQPYNSPLHF
.	TRBJ1-5	14	TRBV2	few	TGTGCCAGCAGTCCGTCGGATAGCAATCAGCCCCAGCATTTT	CASSPSDSNQPQHF
.	TRBJ1-4	12	TRBV30	once	TGTGCCTGGAGTATGCAGGGCGAAAAACTGTTTTTT	CAWSMQGEKLFF
.	TRBJ2-7	14	TRBV18	.	TGTGCCAGCTCACCTGGGACCGGGAACTACGAGCAGTACTTC	CASSPGTGNYEQYF
.	TRBJ1-3	13	TRBV29-1	.	TGCAGCGCCGCACAGAGCTCTGGAAACACCATATATTTT	CSAAQSSGNTIYF
.	TRBJ2-7	15	TRBV29-1	.	TGCAGCGTTGGGGGGGACGGGACGAATCCCTACGAGCAGTACTTC	CSVGGDGTNPYEQYF
.	TRBJ2-3	12	TRBV9	.	TGTGCCAGCAGCGTAGGAGTAGATACGCAGTATTTT	CASSVGVDTQYF
TRBD1	TRBJ2-7	15	TRBV28	few	TGTGCCAGCAGTTTAAGCGGGACAGGGGGGTACGAGCAGTACTTC	CASSLSGTGGYEQYF
.	TRBJ2-1	15	TRBV7-2	.	TGTGCCAGCAGCTTCTTCGGGGGCTCCTACAATGAGCAGTTCTTC	CASSFFGGSYNEQFF
.	TRBJ1-1	15	TRBV6-6	.	TGTGCCAGCAGTTACTCATATGGAGGGAACACTGAAGCTTTCTTT	CASSYSYGGNTEAFF
TRBD2	TRBJ2-3	14	TRBV7-6	.	TGTGCCAGCAGTCTTAGCGGGGGCGGGATTACGCAGTATTTT	CASSLSGGGITQYF
TRBD1	TRBJ1-1	13	TRBV29-1	.	TGCAGCGTGGCTGTTTTACAGGGGACTGAAGCTTTCTTT	CSVAVLQGTEAFF
TRBD1	TRBJ2-7	16	TRBV4-1	.	TGCGCCAGCAGCCGCATCTTGGGACAGGGAACTTACGAGCAGTACTTC	CASSRILGQGTYEQYF
TRBD2	TRBJ2-7	13	TRBV6-1	.	TGTGCCAGCGCCCCTAGCGGCCTTGGCGAGCAGTACTTC	CASAPSGLGEQYF
.	TRBJ2-6	16	TRBV4-3	.	TGCGCCAATCCACCGGGGTACCACTCTGGGGCCAACGTCCTGACTTTC	CANPPGYHSGANVLTF
.	TRBJ2-3	13	TRBV6-1	.	TGTGCCAGCAGTGATCACTCCACAGATACGCAGTATTTT	CASSDHSTDTQYF
TRBD2	TRBJ2-3	17	TRBV5-1	once	TGCGCCAGCAGCGGAGGGACTAGCGGGAGGGGGTCAGATACGCAGTATTTT	CASSGGTSGRGSDTQYF
.	TRBJ2-2	15	TRBV7-3	.	TGTGCCAGCAGCCCCCTCTTAGGGAACACCGGGGAGCTGTTTTTT	CASSPLLGNTGELFF
.	TRBJ2-2	13	TRBV4-1	.	TGCGCCAGCAGCGAAGCTAGGACCGGGGAGCTGTTTTTT	CASSEARTGELFF
.	TRBJ2-3	14	TRBV5-1	.	TGCGCCAGCAGCTTGGGGACTAGCACAGATACGCAGTATTTT	CASSLGTSTDTQYF
.	TRBJ1-5	14	TRBV28	.	TGTGCCAGCAGTTTAGGAGGGAGCAATCAGCCCCAGCATTTT	CASSLGGSNQPQHF
TRBD1	TRBJ1-1	15	TRBV18	.	TGTGCCAGCTCACTATACACAGGGGTGCACACTGAAGCTTTCTTT	CASSLYTGVHTEAFF
.	TRBJ2-3	15	TRBV7-2	.	TGTGCCAGCAGCTTAGCCGTAGGGGCCGGGGATACGCAGTATTTT	CASSLAVGAGDTQYF
TRBD1	TRBJ2-5	12	TRBV11-1	once	TGTGCCAGGACAGGGAAACAAGAGACCCAGTACTTC	CARTGKQETQYF
TRBD2	TRBJ2-2	18	TRBV29-1	.	TGCAGCGTTCCCGGGGAAGGCAGCGGGAGGGCCTACACCGGGGAGCTGTTTTTT	CSVPGEGSGRAYTGELFF
TRBD1	TRBJ1-2	17	TRBV28	.	TGTGCCAGCAGTCCTCGGGACAGAAATTTAGGGATCTATGGCTACACCTTC	CASSPRDRNLGIYGYTF
.	TRBJ2-5	15	TRBV5-1	.	TGCGCCAGCAGACAAGAGGTGGGGCAGCAAGAGACCCAGTACTTC	CASRQEVGQQETQYF
.	TRBJ2-5	14	TRBV27	.	TGTGCCAGCAAAACCTCCCGGCTAACGGAGACCCAGTACTTC	CASKTSRLTETQYF
.	TRBJ2-1	14	TRBV6-1	.	TGTGCCAGCAGTAGCCAGCGGGTGGGCAATGAGCAGTTCTTC	CASSSQRVGNEQFF
.	TRBJ1-1	15	TRBV7-2	.	TGTGCCAGCAGCTCCCGTAGGACAGAGTCGTTAAAAGCTTTCTTT	CASSSRRTESLKAFF
.	TRBJ1-2	14	TRBV5-1	.	TGCGCCAGCAGCTTGGAGGGGGTCGGGACTGGCTACACCTTC	CASSLEGVGTGYTF
.	TRBJ2-3	16	TRBV21-1	.	TGTGCCAGCAGCAAAGGACCAAGCGGGTACACAGATACGCAGTATTTT	CASSKGPSGYTDTQYF
.	TRBJ1-5	14	TRBV27	.	TGTGCCAGCAGCGAGGGTCAGGGTGGCCAGCCCCAGCATTTT	CASSEGQGGQPQHF
.	TRBJ2-5	11	TRBV6-4	few	TGTGCCAGCGGGTACCAAGAGACCCAGTACTTC	CASGYQETQYF
.	TRBJ2-2	12	TRBV11-3	.	TGTGCCAGCAGCTTCAACACCGGGGAGCTGTTTTTT	CASSFNTGELFF
TRBD2	TRBJ2-5	18	TRBV9	.	TGTGCCAGCAGCTTAGGTGGATACGCGGGGGGGTTAGGAGAGACCCAGTACTTC	CASSLGGYAGGLGETQYF
.	TRBJ2-5	12	TRBV9	once	TGTGCCAGCAGCGTAAATCATGAGACCCAGTACTTC	CASSVNHETQYF
.	TRBJ1-1	13	TRBV27	once	TGTGCCAGCAGTTTATATGGGGGCACTGAAGCTTTCTTT	CASSLYGGTEAFF
.	TRBJ1-4	14	TRBV7-9	.	TGTGCCAGCAGCTTAGTCTTAGGGGAGGAAAAACTGTTTTTT	CASSLVLGEEKLFF
TRBD1	TRBJ1-6	13	TRBV6-1	.	TGTGCCAGCAGTGTAACAGGGGATTCACCCCTCCACTTT	CASSVTGDSPLHF
.	TRBJ2-1	16	TRBV7-3	.	TGTGCCAGCAGCTTAATCCAGGTCGAGACCTACAATGAGCAGTTCTTC	CASSLIQVETYNEQFF
TRBD1	TRBJ1-4	15	TRBV5-6	.	TGTGCCAGCAGCCTCATGGACAGGGTGGAAGAAAAACTGTTTTTT	CASSLMDRVEEKLFF
.	TRBJ1-5	13	TRBV30	.	TGTGCCTGGAATAAGGAGTTGGGTCAGCCCCAGCATTTT	CAWNKELGQPQHF
.	TRBJ1-5	19	TRBV19	.	TGTGCCAGTAGTATACGTCGGCCAGGAGCCCCTTATAGCAATCAGCCCCAGCATTTT	CASSIRRPGAPYSNQPQHF